This TCR beta chain was sequenced in a study of T cell responses to AZD1222 COVID-19 vaccine. Study-wide points: Unmutated variant regions are reportedly targeted by nearly half of spike-specific TCRs. Clonal diversity may have been underestimated, and the donors were mostly white British, with more females than males. There were repertoire samples only from the period after the peak T cell response.

The assay was immunoSEQ multiplex PCR, and TCRdb's table has in-frame clones only and misses some. Here the sample spans roughly 110,000 clones, roughly nine tenths being singletons. Pooling was applied to second doses at about 4 or about 12 weeks. As for this clone: Its antigen is as yet unknown.

The CDR3 runs 15 residues. From germline, CDR1 is SNHLY and CDR2 FYNNEI. V was trimmed by 1 base and J by 0 bases, leaving 7 bases between them. The sequence was collected from an adult who received the AZD1222 COVID-19 vaccine. Material: peripheral blood, obtained 28 days after the second AZD1222 dose. V is TRBV2 and J is TRBJ2-1; D may be TRBD2 (5 bases). CDR3 in amino acids: CASSEETSSYNEQFF. CDR3 DNA: TGTGCCAGCAGTGAAGAAACTAGCTCCTACAATGAGCAGTTCTTC.